The next 11 T cell receptor beta chains were all read from a single sample in a study of identical twins. Each CDR3 protein gets one entry after TCRdb re-called the 5' RACE reads with MiXCR. This sample has roughly 750,000 distinct CDR3 sequences, with over 20% found just once. The same specimen was also included in a second study, on T cells expressing NK-cell markers.

The sequenced material came from PBMCs. All receptors derive from a woman between 18 and 30 years old in good health.

This clonotype was seen a handful of times. This chain uses TRBV4-3 with TRBJ2-7, with no clear D. This CDR3 has 13 amino acids. Germline V lookup: CDR1 LGHNA, CDR2 YSLEER. Deletions cut 1 base from V and 1 base from J, with 5 bases between. CDR3 amino acids: CASSQGRSYEQYF. The DNA of the CDR3 is TGCGCCAGCAGCCAAGGGCGGTCCTACGAGCAGTACTTC.

This clonotype appeared a few times. This chain joins TRBV5-8 and TRBJ2-6, with a tentative D call TRBD1 (5 bases). This CDR3 comprises 15 residues. CDR1 and CDR2 (germline): SGHTS, YDEGEE. V gave up 9 bases and J gave up 2 bases, with 15 bases separating them. In DNA form, the CDR3 reads TGTGCCACCAGGGCCAATGGAGCTGGGGCCAACGTCCTGACTTTC. Protein sequence: CATRANGAGANVLTF.

The chain recombines TRBV18 with TRBJ1-1; possibly TRBD1 for D (6 bases). V was clipped by 5 bases and J by 1 base, with 14 bases between them. The CDR3 is made up of 15 amino acids. Germline V CDR1 and CDR2: KGHSH, LQKENI. The CDR3 spells CASSATGPRNTEAFF. CDR3 DNA: TGTGCCAGCTCAGCGACAGGCCCAAGGAACACTGAAGCTTTCTTT.

This chain links TRBV5-1 with TRBJ2-1; 7 nucleotides match TRBD1. With V trimmed by 6 bases and J by 3 bases, 9 bases remained unmatched. The CDR3 length is 15 residues. Germline V gene sequence: CDR1 SGHRS, CDR2 YFSETQ. The CDR3 spells CASTIGGAGYNEQFF. The DNA for the CDR3 is TGCGCCAGCACCATAGGGGGCGCGGGCTACAATGAGCAGTTCTTC.

The CDR3 nucleotides read TGTGCCAGCTCACCAGGACTATCCGGGACAGGGGAGGAGACCCAGTACTTC. It codes for CASSPGLSGTGEETQYF. The chain recombines TRBV18 with TRBJ2-5; 10 bases fit TRBD1. With 2 bases clipped from V and 5 bases from J, the junction kept 11 bases outside the gene matches. The CDR3 has 17 residues. From germline, CDR1 is KGHSH and CDR2 LQKENI.

This clonotype was observed many times. This rearrangement joins TRBV20-1 to TRBJ1-2, with D possibly TRBD1 on 5 matching bases. The germline V gene has CDR1 DFQATT and CDR2 SNEGSKA (reference sequence). With 1 base removed from V and 4 bases from J, the gap between germline ends came to 25 bases. CDR3 length: 18 amino acids. DNA of the CDR3: TGCAGTGCTAGAGTTAGGTACAGGCCGACCTCCGCTTTCTATGGCTACACCTTC. This encodes CSARVRYRPTSAFYGYTF.

This clonotype was recorded at least ten times. The V call is TRBV20-1, the J call TRBJ2-7; D is possibly TRBD1 or TRBD2 (5 bases each). The germline CDR1 and CDR2 sequences are DFQATT and SNEGSKA (reference sequence). The CDR3 consists of 15 residues. With 0 bases removed from V and 0 bases from J, the gap between germline ends came to 12 bases. This CDR3 reads CSARDSRGGSYEQYF. The CDR3 DNA is TGCAGTGCTAGAGATAGTCGGGGCGGCTCCTACGAGCAGTACTTC.

The J gene is TRBJ2-1, the V gene TRBV20-1; no definite D call. This CDR3 is built from 13 residues. The ends were cut back, 2 bases at V and 3 bases at J, with 8 bases in the middle. From germline, CDR1 is DFQATT and CDR2 SNEGSKA (reference sequence). The CDR3 region has the DNA TGCAGTGCTAGAATGAGGAACTACAATGAGCAGTTCTTC. Translated, it gives CSARMRNYNEQFF.

This clonotype was detected many times. J is TRBJ2-7 and V is TRBV6-5; 7 nucleotides match TRBD1. Germline V gives CDR1 MNHEY, CDR2 SVGAGI. The CDR3 covers 15 residues. V dropped 2 bases and J dropped 3; count of bases not matched to a gene: 7. The DNA for the CDR3 is TGTGCCAGCAGTTACGACGGACAGGAGAACTACGAGCAGTACTTC. This sequence encodes CASSYDGQENYEQYF.

This clonotype was found a few times. The CDR3 DNA follows: TGCAGTGCTAGCAACGGGGAGCTTTACGAGCAGTACTTC. It codes for CSASNGELYEQYF. The chain joins TRBV20-1 to TRBJ2-7, with a possible D match to TRBD2 (5 bases). Trimming stripped 3 bases from V and 4 bases from J, with 13 bases between. The CDR3 spans 13 residues. CDR1 and CDR2 (germline): DFQATT, SNEGSKA (reference sequence).

The sample holds a few counts of this clonotype. The genes are TRBV6-5 and TRBJ2-5; 9 bases agree with TRBD2. Germline V lookup: CDR1 MNHEY, CDR2 SVGAGI. With V trimmed by 2 bases and J by 9 bases, 7 bases remained unmatched. CDR3 length equals 14 residues. The CDR3 DNA reads as TGTGCCAGCAGTTACGATTGGACTAGCGAGGCCCAGTACTTC. It yields the protein CASSYDWTSEAQYF.